This T cell receptor (beta chain) derives from a study of shared clonotypes between healthy human individuals. The assay ran at deep level. The repertoire was sequenced with immunoSEQ multiplex PCR; TCRdb's copy has only in-frame clones and lacks some. This table holds some 630,000 clones, roughly 70% found once. Germline CDR1 and CDR2: SGHAT and FQNNGV. This CDR3 is 13 amino acids long. The ends were cut back, 1 base at V and 5 bases at J, with 8 bases in the middle. The sequence derives from a woman aged 25 to 39 in good health. Specimen: memory CD4+ T cells sorted from blood. Subset specified: CD45RA-negative fraction. The chain joins TRBV11-2 to TRBJ1-2, with no clear D. The CDR3, as DNA: TGTGCCAGCAGCTTAGGACTCCGTTATGGCTACACCTTC. It encodes CASSLGLRYGYTF. The full variable domain, in which reference TRBV11-2 and TRBJ1-2 provide the parts outside the CDR3, is EAGVAQSPRYKIIEKRQSVAFWCNPISGHATLYWYQQILGQGPKLLIQFQNNGVVDDSQLPKDRFSAERLKGVDSTLKIQPAKLEDSAVYLCASSLGLRYGYTFGSGTRLTVV.